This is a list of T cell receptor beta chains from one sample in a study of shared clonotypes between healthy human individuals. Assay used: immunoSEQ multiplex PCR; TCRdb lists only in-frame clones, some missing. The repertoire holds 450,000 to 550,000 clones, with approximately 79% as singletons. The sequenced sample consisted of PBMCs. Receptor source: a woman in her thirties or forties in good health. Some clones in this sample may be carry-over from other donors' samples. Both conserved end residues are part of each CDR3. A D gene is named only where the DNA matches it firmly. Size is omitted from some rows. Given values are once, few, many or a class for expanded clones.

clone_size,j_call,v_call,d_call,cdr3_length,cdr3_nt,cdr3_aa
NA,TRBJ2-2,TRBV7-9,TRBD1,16,TGTGCCAGCAGACCGGGACAGGGGGCGCCGGCCGGGGAGCTGTTTTTT,CASRPGQGAPAGELFF
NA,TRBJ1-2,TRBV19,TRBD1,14,TGTGCCAGTAGTACGAGACAGGGGAACTATGGCTACACCTTC,CASSTRQGNYGYTF
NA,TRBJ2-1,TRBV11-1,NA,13,TGTGCCAGCAGCCCAGGGGCTTACAATGAGCAGTTCTTC,CASSPGAYNEQFF
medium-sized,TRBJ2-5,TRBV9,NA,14,TGTGCCAGCGGAGGGGCCGGAACCGTGAGGACCCAGTACTTC,CASGGAGTVRTQYF
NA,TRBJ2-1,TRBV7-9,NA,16,TGTGCCAGCAGCTTAGCCCAATGGGCCATAGACAATGAGCAGTTCTTC,CASSLAQWAIDNEQFF
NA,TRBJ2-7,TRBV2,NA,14,TGTGCCAGCACCCTGAGGGAGAGCTCCTACGAGCAGTACTTC,CASTLRESSYEQYF
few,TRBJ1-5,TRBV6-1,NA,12,TGTGCCAGCAATCGGCAGGATCAGCCCCAGCATTTT,CASNRQDQPQHF
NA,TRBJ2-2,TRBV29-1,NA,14,TGCAGCACAGAAGGGGGGGCGAGCACCGGGGAGCTGTTTTTT,CSTEGGASTGELFF
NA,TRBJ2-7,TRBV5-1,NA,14,TGCGCCAGCAGCTTGAGGCAGGGGACCGACGAGCAGTACTTC,CASSLRQGTDEQYF
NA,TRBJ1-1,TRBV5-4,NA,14,TGTGCCAGCACCTGGACACCAATGAACACTGAAGCTTTCTTT,CASTWTPMNTEAFF
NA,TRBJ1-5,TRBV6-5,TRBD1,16,TGTGCCAGCAGTTACTCCCGGGACAGCAGCAATCAGCCCCAGCATTTT,CASSYSRDSSNQPQHF
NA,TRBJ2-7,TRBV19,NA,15,TGTGCCAGTAGTATAGATTTCGGGATATCCTACGAGCAGTACTTC,CASSIDFGISYEQYF
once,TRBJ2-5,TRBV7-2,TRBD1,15,TGTGCCAGCAGCTTAGGGGGACAGGGTATGGAGACCCAGTACTTC,CASSLGGQGMETQYF
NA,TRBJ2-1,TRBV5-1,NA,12,TGCGCCAGCAGCTTGGACGGGGATGAGCAGTTCTTC,CASSLDGDEQFF
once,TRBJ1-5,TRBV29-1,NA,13,TGCAGCGTTTCAACAGGGAACCATCAGCCCCAGCATTTT,CSVSTGNHQPQHF
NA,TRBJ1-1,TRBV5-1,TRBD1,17,TGCGCCAGCAGCTTGGCCTCGGACAGGTCGGGCTCGGGTGAAGCTTTCTTT,CASSLASDRSGSGEAFF
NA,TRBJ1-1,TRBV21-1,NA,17,TGTGCCAGCCACAGATCTAGGGACAGGGCCTCGAACACTGAAGCTTTCTTT,CASHRSRDRASNTEAFF
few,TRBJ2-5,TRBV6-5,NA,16,TGTGCCAGCAGTTACGACTCCCGGGGGATTGTGGAGACCCAGTACTTC,CASSYDSRGIVETQYF
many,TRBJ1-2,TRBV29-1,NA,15,TGCAGCGTTGAAGTATTAGGGCAGGGATACTATGGCTACACCTTC,CSVEVLGQGYYGYTF
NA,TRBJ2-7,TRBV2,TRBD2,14,TGTGCCAGCAGTGATCCTAGCGGGAGCTACGAGCAGTACTTC,CASSDPSGSYEQYF
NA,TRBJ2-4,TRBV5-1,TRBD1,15,TGCGCCAGCAGCCAAGGTTGGGACAGGGGTAACATTCAGTACTTC,CASSQGWDRGNIQYF
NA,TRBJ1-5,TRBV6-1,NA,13,TGTGCCAGCAGTGTAGTGAGGGGTCAGCCCCAGCATTTT,CASSVVRGQPQHF
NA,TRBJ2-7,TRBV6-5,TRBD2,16,TGTGCCAGCAGTTCCGCTGGCTGGGAGGGCTCCTACGAGCAGTACTTC,CASSSAGWEGSYEQYF
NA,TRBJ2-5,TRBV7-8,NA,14,TGTGCCAGCAGTTATGGCATGGAAAGGGAGACCCAGTACTTC,CASSYGMERETQYF
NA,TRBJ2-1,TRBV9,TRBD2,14,TGTGCCAGCAGCGTAGGAGCGGGAGACAATGAGCAGTTCTTC,CASSVGAGDNEQFF
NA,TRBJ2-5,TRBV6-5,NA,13,TGTGCCAGCAGTTACACCAGACAAGAGACCCAGTACTTC,CASSYTRQETQYF
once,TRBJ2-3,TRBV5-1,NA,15,TGCGCCAGCAGCTTGGCCGACAGGAGCACAGATACGCAGTATTTT,CASSLADRSTDTQYF
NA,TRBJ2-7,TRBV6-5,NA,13,TGTGCCAGCAGCAGACAGATTTCCTACGAGCAGTACTTC,CASSRQISYEQYF
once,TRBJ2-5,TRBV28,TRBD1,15,TGTGCCAGCAGTTTTCTGGGACAGGGTATGGAGACCCAGTACTTC,CASSFLGQGMETQYF
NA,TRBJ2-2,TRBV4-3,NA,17,TGCGCCAGCAGCCAAGACGGGGCGCACGCGAACACCGGGGAGCTGTTTTTT,CASSQDGAHANTGELFF
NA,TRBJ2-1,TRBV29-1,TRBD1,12,TGCAGCGTTGAAGGAGGGGGCGATGAGCAGTTCTTC,CSVEGGGDEQFF
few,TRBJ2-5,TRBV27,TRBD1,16,TGTGCCAGCAGTAACTTGGGACAGGGGTTCGGGGAGACCCAGTACTTC,CASSNLGQGFGETQYF
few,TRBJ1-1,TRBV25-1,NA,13,TGTGCCAGCAGCGGTGAGGGGAACACTGAAGCTTTCTTT,CASSGEGNTEAFF
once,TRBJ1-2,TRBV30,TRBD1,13,TGTGCCTGGAGTGTACTCAGGGGGGATGGCTACACCTTC,CAWSVLRGDGYTF
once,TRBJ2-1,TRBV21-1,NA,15,TGTGCCAGCAGCAAGGGCGGGAGATACTACAATGAGCAGTTCTTC,CASSKGGRYYNEQFF